This entry features one TCR beta chain sequence. Its specificity is unknown. This specimen comes from a study of Tregs in tolerant kidney transplant recipients. This CDR3 contains 15 residues. V lost 5 bases to trimming and J lost 0 bases, with 13 bases between them. Germline CDR1 and CDR2: SEHNR and FQNEAQ (reference sequence). Regarding the study as a whole: Activated donor B cell expansion appeared to reveal the most relevant donor-specific TCRbeta repertoire. For some patients, primers changed over time, blocking nucleotide-level comparison.

Unstimulated Tregs (CD4+CD25+CD127-) and CD4+CD25- non-Tregs were sorted from PBMCs. An overnight rest at 37°C with about 200 IU/ml IL-2 preceded regulatory T cell sorting from thawed PBMCs. Clones were read by immunoSEQ multiplex PCR, and TCRdb kept only the in-frame ones, dropping some. The data hold 50,000 to 75,000 clones, with 70% to 90% observed a single time. This clonotype was sampled from a human donor who received a combined kidney and bone marrow transplant. J is TRBJ1-1 and V is TRBV7-9; possibly TRBD1 for D (6 bases). This sample comprised Tregs from blood, obtained before the transplant. Here the CDR3 reads CASSVLGGMNTEAFF. Here the CDR3 DNA reads TGTGCCAGCAGCGTGTTAGGGGGGATGAACACTGAAGCTTTCTTT.